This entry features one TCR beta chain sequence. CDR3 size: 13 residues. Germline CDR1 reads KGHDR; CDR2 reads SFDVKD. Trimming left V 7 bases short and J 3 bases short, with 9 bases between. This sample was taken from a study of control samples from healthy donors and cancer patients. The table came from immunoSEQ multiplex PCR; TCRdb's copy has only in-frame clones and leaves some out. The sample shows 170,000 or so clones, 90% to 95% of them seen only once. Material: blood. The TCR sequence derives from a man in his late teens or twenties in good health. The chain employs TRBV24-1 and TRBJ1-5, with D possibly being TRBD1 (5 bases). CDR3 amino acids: CATSTGLNQPQHF. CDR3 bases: TGTGCCACCAGCACAGGCCTCAATCAGCCCCAGCATTTT.